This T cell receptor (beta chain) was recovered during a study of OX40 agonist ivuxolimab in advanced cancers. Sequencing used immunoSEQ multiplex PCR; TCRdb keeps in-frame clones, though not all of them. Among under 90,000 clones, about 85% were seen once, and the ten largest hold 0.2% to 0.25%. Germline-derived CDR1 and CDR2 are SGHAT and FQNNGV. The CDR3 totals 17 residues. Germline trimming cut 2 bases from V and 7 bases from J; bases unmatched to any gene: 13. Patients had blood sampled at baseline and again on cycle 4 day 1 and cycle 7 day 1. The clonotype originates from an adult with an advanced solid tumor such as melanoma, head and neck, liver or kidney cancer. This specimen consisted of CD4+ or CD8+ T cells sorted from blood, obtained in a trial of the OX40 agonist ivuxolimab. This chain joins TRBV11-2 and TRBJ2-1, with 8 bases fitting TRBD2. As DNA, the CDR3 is TGTGCCAGCAGCTTACTGTTTCGCGGGACTAGGGATAATGAGCAGTTCTTC. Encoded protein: CASSLLFRGTRDNEQFF. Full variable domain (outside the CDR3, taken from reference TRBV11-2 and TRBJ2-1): EAGVAQSPRYKIIEKRQSVAFWCNPISGHATLYWYQQILGQGPKLLIQFQNNGVVDDSQLPKDRFSAERLKGVDSTLKIQPAKLEDSAVYLCASSLLFRGTRDNEQFFGPGTRLTVL.